This TCR beta chain was obtained from a study of radiotherapy plus CTLA-4 blockade in lung cancer. The sample holds one count of this clone. Libraries were prepared by immunoSEQ multiplex PCR; TCRdb keeps only in-frame clonotypes and omits some of them. The data hold 35,000 to 50,000 clones, with roughly 76% observed a single time. CDR1 and CDR2 (germline): SGHNT, YYREEE (reference sequence). V lost 4 bases to trimming and J lost 1 base; unmatched junction nucleotides: 7. CDR3 length equals 16 residues. The chain employs TRBV5-4 and TRBJ2-2, with 7 bases lining up with TRBD1. The sample was peripheral blood, taken from a patient treated with radiotherapy plus ipilimumab. This sequence was found in a human donor with non-small cell lung cancer who had a complete response to radiotherapy plus ipilimumab. The CDR3 DNA follows: TGTGCCAGCAGCCAAAACAGGGGCCTGAACACCGGGGAGCTGTTTTTT. Amino acid sequence: CASSQNRGLNTGELFF. Filled out from reference TRBV5-4 and TRBJ2-2, the complete variable domain reads ETGVTQSPTHLIKTRGQQVTLRCSSQSGHNTVSWYQQALGQGPQFIFQYYREEENGRGNFPPRFSGLQFPNYSSELNVNALELDDSALYLCASSQNRGLNTGELFFGEGSRLTVL.